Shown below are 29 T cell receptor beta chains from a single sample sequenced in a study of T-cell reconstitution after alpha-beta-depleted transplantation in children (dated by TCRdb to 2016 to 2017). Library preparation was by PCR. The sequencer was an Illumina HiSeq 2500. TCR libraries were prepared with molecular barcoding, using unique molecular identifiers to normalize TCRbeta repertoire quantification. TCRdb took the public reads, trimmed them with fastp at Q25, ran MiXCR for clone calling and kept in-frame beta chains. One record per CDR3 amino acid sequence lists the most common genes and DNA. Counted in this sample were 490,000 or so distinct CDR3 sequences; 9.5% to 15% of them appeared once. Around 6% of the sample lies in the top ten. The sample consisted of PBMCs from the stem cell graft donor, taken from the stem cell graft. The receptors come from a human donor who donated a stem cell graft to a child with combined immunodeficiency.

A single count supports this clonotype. The CDR3 loop is CASSYSNALWGNQPQHF. The CDR3 DNA reads TGTGCCAGCAGTTACTCGAATGCGCTTTGGGGCAATCAGCCCCAGCATTTT. The rearrangement links TRBV6-2 or TRBV6-3 to TRBJ1-5; D gene uncertain. The V gene's germline CDR1 is MNHEY and CDR2 SVGEGT. V was pared by 0 bases and J by 2 bases, with 14 bases between. CDR3 size: 17 residues.

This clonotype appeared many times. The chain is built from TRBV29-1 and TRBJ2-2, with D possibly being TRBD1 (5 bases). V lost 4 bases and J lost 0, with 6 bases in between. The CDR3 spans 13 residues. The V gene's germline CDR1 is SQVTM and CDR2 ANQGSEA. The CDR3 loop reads CSVARANTGELFF. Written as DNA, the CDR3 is TGCAGCGTTGCCAGGGCGAACACCGGGGAGCTGTTTTTT.

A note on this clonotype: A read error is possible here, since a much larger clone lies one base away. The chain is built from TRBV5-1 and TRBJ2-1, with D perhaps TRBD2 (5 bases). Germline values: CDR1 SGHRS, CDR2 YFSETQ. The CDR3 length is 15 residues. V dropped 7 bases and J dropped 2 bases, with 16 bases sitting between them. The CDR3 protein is CASRSLGSTYNEQFF. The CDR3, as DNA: TGCGCCAGCCGATCCTTGGGGAGTACCTACAATGAGCAGTTCTTC.

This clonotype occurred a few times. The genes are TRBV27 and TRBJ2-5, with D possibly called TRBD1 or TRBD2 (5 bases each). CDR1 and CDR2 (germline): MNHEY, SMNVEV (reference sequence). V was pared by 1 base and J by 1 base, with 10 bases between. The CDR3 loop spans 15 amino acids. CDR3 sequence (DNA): TGTGCCAGCAGTTTATTTTCCGGGACCCAAGAGACCCAGTACTTC. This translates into CASSLFSGTQETQYF.

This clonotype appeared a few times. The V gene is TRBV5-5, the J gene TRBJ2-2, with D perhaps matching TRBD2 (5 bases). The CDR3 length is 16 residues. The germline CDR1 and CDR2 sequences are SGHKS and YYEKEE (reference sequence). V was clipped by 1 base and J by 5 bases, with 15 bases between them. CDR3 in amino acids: CASSLSPGGSTGELFF. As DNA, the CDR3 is TGTGCCAGCAGCTTGAGCCCCGGTGGGAGTACCGGGGAGCTGTTTTTT.

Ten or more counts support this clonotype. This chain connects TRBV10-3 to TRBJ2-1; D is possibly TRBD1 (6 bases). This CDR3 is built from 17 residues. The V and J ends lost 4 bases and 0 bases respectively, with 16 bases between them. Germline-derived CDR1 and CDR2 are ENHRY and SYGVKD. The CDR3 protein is CAISVLLTGSSYNEQFF. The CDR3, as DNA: TGTGCCATCAGTGTCCTACTCACAGGGAGCTCCTACAATGAGCAGTTCTTC.

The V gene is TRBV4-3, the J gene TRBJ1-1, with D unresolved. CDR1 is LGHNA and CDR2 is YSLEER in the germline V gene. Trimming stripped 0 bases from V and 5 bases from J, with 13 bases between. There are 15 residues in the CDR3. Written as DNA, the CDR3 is TGCGCCAGCAGCCAAGATTTCGGGAGTAGGACTGAAGCTTTCTTT. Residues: CASSQDFGSRTEAFF.

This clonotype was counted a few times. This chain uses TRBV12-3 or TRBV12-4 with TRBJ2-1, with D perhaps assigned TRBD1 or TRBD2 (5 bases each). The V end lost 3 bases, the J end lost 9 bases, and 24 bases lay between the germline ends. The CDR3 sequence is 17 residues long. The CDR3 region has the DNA TGTGCCAGCAGTTTCAGTCCCTGGGGCACGGGGTCTCTTGAGCAGTTCTTC. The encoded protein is CASSFSPWGTGSLEQFF.

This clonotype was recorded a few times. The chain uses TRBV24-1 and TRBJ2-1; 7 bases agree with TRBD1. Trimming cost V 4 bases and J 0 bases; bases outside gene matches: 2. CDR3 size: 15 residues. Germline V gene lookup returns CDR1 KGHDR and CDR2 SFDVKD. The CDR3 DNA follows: TGTGCCACCAGTGACCCAGGGGGCTCCTACAATGAGCAGTTCTTC. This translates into CATSDPGGSYNEQFF.

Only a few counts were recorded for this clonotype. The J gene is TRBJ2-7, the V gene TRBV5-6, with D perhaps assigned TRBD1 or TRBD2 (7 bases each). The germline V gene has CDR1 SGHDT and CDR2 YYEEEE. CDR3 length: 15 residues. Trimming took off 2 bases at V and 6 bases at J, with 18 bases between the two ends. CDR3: CASSFGTAPGGEQYF. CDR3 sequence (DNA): TGTGCCAGCAGCTTCGGGACAGCCCCGGGAGGCGAGCAGTACTTC.

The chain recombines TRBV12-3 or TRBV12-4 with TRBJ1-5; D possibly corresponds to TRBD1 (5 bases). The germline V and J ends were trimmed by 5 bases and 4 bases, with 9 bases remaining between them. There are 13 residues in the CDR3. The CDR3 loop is CASSGAGNQPQHF. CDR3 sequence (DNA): TGTGCCAGCAGTGGAGCAGGGAATCAGCCCCAGCATTTT.

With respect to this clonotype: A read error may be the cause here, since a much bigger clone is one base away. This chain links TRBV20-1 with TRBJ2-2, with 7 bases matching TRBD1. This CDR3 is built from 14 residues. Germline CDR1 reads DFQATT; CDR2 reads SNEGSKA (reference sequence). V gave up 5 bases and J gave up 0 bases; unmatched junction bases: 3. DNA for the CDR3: TGCAGTGCTCAGGGACAGCCGAACACCGGGGAGCTGTTTTTT. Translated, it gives CSAQGQPNTGELFF.

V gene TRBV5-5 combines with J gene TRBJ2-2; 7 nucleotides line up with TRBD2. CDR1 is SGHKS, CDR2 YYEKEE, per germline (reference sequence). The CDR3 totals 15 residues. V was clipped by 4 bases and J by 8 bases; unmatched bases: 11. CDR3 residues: CASSPSSGIGGELFF. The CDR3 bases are TGTGCCAGCAGCCCTTCAAGCGGGATTGGAGGGGAGCTGTTTTTT. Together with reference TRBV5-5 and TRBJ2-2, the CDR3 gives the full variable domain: DAGVTQSPTHLIKTRGQQVTLRCSPISGHKSVSWYQQVLGQGPQFIFQYYEKEERGRGNFPDRFSARQFPNYSSELNVNALLLGDSALYLCASSPSSGIGGELFFGEGSRLTVL.

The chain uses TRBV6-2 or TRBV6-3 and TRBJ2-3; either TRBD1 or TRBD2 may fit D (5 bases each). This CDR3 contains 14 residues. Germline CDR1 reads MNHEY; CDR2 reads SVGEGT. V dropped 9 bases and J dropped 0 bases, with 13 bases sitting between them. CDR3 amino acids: CASRRDGSTDTQYF. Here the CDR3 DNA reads TGTGCCAGTAGAAGGGACGGAAGCACAGATACGCAGTATTTT.

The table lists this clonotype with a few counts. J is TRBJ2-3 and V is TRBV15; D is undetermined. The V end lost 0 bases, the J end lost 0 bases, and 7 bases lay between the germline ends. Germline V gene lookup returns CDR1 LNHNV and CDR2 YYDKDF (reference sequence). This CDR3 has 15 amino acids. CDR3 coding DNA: TGTGCCACCAGCAGAGATCTCGGGAGCACAGATACGCAGTATTTT. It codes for CATSRDLGSTDTQYF.

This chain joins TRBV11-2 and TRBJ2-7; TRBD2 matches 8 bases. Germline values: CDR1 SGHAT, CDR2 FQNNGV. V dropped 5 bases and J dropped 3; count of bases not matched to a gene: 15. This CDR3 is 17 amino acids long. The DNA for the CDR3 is TGTGCCAGCAGCCCCCCCTGGGGTAGCGGGGCAGACTACGAGCAGTACTTC. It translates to CASSPPWGSGADYEQYF. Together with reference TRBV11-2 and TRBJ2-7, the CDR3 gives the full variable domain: EAGVAQSPRYKIIEKRQSVAFWCNPISGHATLYWYQQILGQGPKLLIQFQNNGVVDDSQLPKDRFSAERLKGVDSTLKIQPAKLEDSAVYLCASSPPWGSGADYEQYFGPGTRLTVT.

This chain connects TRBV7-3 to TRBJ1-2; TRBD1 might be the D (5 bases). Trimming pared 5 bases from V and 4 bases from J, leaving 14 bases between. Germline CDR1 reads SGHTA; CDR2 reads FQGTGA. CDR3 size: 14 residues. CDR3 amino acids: CASSPGPSSYGYTF. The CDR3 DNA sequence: TGTGCCAGCAGCCCGGGGCCAAGTTCCTATGGCTACACCTTC.

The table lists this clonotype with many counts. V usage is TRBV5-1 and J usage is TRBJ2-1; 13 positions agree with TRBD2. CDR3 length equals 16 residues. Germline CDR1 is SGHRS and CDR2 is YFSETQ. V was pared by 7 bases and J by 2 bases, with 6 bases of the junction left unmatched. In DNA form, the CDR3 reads TGCGCCAGCCGTAGGACTAGCGGGAGTGCCTACAATGAGCAGTTCTTC. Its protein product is CASRRTSGSAYNEQFF. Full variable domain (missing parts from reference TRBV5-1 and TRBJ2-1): KAGVTQTPRYLIKTRGQQVTLSCSPISGHRSVSWYQQTPGQGLQFLFEYFSETQRNKGNFPGRFSGRQFSNSRSEMNVSTLELGDSALYLCASRRTSGSAYNEQFFGPGTRLTVL.

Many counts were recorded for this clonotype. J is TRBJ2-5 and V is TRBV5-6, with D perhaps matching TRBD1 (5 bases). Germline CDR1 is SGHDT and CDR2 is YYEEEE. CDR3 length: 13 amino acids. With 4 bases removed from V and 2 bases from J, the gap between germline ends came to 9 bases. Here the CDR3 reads CASSVQGQETQYF. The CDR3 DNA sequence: TGTGCCAGCAGCGTGCAGGGACAAGAGACCCAGTACTTC.

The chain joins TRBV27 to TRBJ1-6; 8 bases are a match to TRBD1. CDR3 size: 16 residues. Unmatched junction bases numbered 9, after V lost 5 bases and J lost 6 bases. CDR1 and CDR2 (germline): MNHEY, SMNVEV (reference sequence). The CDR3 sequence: CASSQIRDRSNSPLHF. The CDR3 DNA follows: TGTGCCAGCAGTCAGATCCGGGACAGGTCTAATTCACCCCTCCACTTT.

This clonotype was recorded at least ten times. The CDR3 here is CSAPGTRGSLDTQYF. The CDR3 DNA reads as TGCAGTGCTCCCGGGACAAGGGGATCTCTGGATACGCAGTATTTT. This sequence joins TRBV20-1 and TRBJ2-3; D is possibly TRBD1 (6 bases). CDR3 length equals 15 residues. The germline V gene encodes CDR1 DFQATT and CDR2 SNEGSKA (reference sequence). Trimming shortened V by 5 bases and J by 6 bases, and 21 bases separated the two germline ends.

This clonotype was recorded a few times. The CDR3 coding sequence is TGTGCCAGCAGTTTAGGGTCCAGGGTTAATGGCTACACCTTC. This gives the protein CASSLGSRVNGYTF. V and J are TRBV12-3 or TRBV12-4 and TRBJ1-2, with TRBD1 as a possible D gene (5 bases). The V and J ends lost 1 base and 6 bases respectively, with 12 bases between them. The CDR3 consists of 14 residues.

CDR3 residues: CASSSPNRRTYGYTF. The CDR3 DNA sequence: TGTGCCAGCAGTTCACCGAACAGGAGAACCTATGGCTACACCTTC. V is TRBV12-3 or TRBV12-4 and J is TRBJ1-2; D possibly corresponds to TRBD1 (5 bases). The CDR3 extends over 15 amino acids. Between the trimmed V and J ends, which lost 4 bases and 4 bases, there was a span of 16 bases.

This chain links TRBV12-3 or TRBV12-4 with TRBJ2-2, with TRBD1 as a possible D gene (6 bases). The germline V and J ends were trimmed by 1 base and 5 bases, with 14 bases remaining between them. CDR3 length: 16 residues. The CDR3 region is CASSLGQVTYTGELFF. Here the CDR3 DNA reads TGTGCCAGCAGTTTAGGACAGGTGACCTATACCGGGGAGCTGTTTTTT.

CDR3 DNA: TGTGCCAGCGGGGGTGTCACCGGGGAGCTGTTTTTT. It yields the protein CASGGVTGELFF. J is TRBJ2-2 and V is TRBV7-3; D tentatively reads TRBD1 or TRBD2 (5 bases each). The CDR3 length is 12 residues. From germline, CDR1 is SGHTA and CDR2 FQGTGA. Trimming removed 8 bases from V and 4 bases from J, with 8 bases in between.

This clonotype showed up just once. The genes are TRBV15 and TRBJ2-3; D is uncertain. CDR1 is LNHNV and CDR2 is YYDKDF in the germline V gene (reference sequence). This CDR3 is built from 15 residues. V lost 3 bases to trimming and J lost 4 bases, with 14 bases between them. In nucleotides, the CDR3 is TGTGCCACCAGCAGTGGATATCAAAACGCAGATACGCAGTATTTT. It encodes CATSSGYQNADTQYF.

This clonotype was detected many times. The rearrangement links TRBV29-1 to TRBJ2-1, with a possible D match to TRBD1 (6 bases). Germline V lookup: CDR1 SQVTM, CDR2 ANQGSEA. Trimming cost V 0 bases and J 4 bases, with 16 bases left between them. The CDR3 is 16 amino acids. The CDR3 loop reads CSVEDRLQGRYNEQFF. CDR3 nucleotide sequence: TGCAGCGTTGAAGATCGTCTGCAGGGGCGGTACAATGAGCAGTTCTTC.

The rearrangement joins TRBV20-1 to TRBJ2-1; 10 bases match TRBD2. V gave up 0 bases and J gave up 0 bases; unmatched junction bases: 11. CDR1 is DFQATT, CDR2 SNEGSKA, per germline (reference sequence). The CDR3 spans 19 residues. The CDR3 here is CSAREGSGGALSSYNEQFF. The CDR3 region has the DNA TGCAGTGCTAGAGAGGGGAGCGGGGGGGCCCTAAGCTCCTACAATGAGCAGTTCTTC.

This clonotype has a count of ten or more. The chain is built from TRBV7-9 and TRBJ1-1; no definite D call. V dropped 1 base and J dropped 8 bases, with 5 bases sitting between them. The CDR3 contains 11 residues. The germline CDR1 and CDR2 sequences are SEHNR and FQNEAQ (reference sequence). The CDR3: CASSLESEAFF. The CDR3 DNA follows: TGTGCCAGCAGCTTAGAATCAGAAGCTTTCTTT.